This T cell receptor (beta chain) comes out of a study of blood T cell repertoires in COVID-19. Trimming removed 7 bases at V and 5 bases at J, with 18 bases between. This CDR3 spans 15 amino acids. CDR1 and CDR2 from the germline V gene are LNHDA and SQIVND (reference sequence). Only in-frame clones appear in the TCRdb table, and some are missing; sequencing was by immunoSEQ multiplex PCR. Of under 200,000 clones in the sample, around 84% were seen once. V gene TRBV19 combines with J gene TRBJ1-5; D perhaps matches TRBD1 (6 bases). Source material: PBMCs or T cells enriched from blood (not recorded which). The receptor was isolated from a man aged 50 or older who had recovered from COVID-19. The CDR3 DNA sequence: TGTGCCAGTAAGGGTTGGGGGGGCGCGGATCAGCCCCAGCATTTT. This gives the protein CASKGWGGADQPQHF.